Listed below are T cell receptor beta chains from one sample, sequenced in a study of blood T cells in healthy people across ages. In TCRdb, the 5' RACE reads were re-called with MiXCR into one record per CDR3 protein. The table has 1.4 million or so distinct CDR3 sequences, 35% to 45% seen once. Material: blood. Every receptor here comes from a woman younger than 35 in good health. CDR3s include the opening cysteine and the closing phenylalanine or tryptophan. The order of the fields is D gene, clone size, J gene, V gene, CDR3 length, CDR3 protein. The D gene is left open where the match is weak. Clone size is given for some rows only: seen once, a few or many times, or a class if the clone is expanded.

>TRBD2|few|-|TRBV5-1|12
CASSFLAGEQYF
>-|many|TRBJ1-5|TRBV6-5|13
CASSYAGGQPQHF
>-|-|TRBJ2-1|TRBV3-1|17
CASSQVRFSGAYNEQFF
>TRBD1|-|TRBJ2-1|TRBV9|16
CASSQEGQPLYNEQFF
>-|-|TRBJ2-2|TRBV25-1|16
CASSESLAGPTGELFF
>-|-|TRBJ1-1|TRBV6-2/TRBV6-3|12
CASTTVNTEAFF
>TRBD1|-|TRBJ1-3|TRBV25-1|17
CASSGWTGESSGNTIYF
>TRBD2|few|TRBJ2-3|TRBV11-2|16
CASSSTSGGRTDTQYF
>-|few|TRBJ2-7|TRBV27|14
CASSLWGLSYEQYF
>-|many|TRBJ2-1|TRBV27|15
CASSSGRFANNEQFF
>TRBD1|few|TRBJ1-2|TRBV4-1|15
CASSATYRGNYGYTF
>-|-|TRBJ2-3|TRBV20-1|14
CSARVRGRRDTQYF
>TRBD1|few|TRBJ1-4|TRBV29-1|13
CSAGDRGDEKLFF
>-|-|TRBJ2-1|TRBV20-1|16
CSARDWRKSSYNEQFF